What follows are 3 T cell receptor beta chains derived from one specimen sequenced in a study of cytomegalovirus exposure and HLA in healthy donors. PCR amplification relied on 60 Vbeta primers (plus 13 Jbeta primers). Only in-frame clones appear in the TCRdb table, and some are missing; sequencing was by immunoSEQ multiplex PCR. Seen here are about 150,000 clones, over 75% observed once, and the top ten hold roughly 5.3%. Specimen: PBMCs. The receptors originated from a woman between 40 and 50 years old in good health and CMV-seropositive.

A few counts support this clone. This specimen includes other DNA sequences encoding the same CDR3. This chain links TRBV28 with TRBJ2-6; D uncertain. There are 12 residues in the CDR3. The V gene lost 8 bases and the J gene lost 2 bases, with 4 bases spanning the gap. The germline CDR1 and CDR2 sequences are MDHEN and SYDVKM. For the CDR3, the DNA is TGTGCCAGCCGAGCTGGGGCCAACGTCCTGACTTTC. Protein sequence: CASRAGANVLTF.

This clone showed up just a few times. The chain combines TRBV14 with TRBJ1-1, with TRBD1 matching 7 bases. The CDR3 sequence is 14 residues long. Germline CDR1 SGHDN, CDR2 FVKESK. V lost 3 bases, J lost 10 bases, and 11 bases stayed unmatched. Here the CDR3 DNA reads TGTGCCAGCAGCCATGAAGGCAAAGGGGGCTCAGCTTTCTTT. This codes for CASSHEGKGGSAFF.

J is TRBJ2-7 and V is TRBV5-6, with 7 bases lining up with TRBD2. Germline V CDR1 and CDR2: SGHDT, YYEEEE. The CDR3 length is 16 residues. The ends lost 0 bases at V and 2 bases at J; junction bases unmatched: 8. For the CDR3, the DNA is TGTGCCAGCAGCTTGGGCGGGAGTCCCTCACCCTACGAGCAGTACTTC. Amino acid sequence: CASSLGGSPSPYEQYF.